This T cell receptor beta chain emerged from a study of cytotoxic CD8 clonotypes in ibrutinib-treated CLL. Study-wide background: Patient counts were about 12 relapsed/refractory, some 14 treatment-naive and under 18 IGHV unmutated. The study, taken as a whole, reports: Against age-matched healthy donors, baseline clonality ran higher and tracked circulating CD8+ T-cell counts. Clonality was higher at ibrutinib response and returned toward baseline at progression. Sampling time points were not equivalent between sustained-remission and progressing patients.

A remark on this clone: The antigen is undetermined.

This CDR3 region has 12 residues. V lost 0 bases, J lost 12 bases, and 9 bases lay in between. Germline values: CDR1 KGHSH, CDR2 LQKENI. Produced via immunoSEQ multiplex PCR; TCRdb's table is partial and in-frame only. Found here are around 40,000 clones, roughly 72% of them singletons; the top ten hold over 9.5%. The rearrangement uses TRBV18 and TRBJ2-1; D is possibly TRBD2 (5 bases). This TCR came from a human donor with chronic lymphocytic leukemia. This specimen was PBMCs, taken at disease progression, from a patient treated with ibrutinib. The CDR3 is CASSPPGRAQFF. CDR3 DNA: TGTGCCAGCTCACCACCGGGGAGAGCGCAGTTCTTC.